These 17 T cell receptor beta chains were sequenced from one sample in a study of response to subunit inactivated influenza vaccine. TCRdb recomputed calls from the RT-PCR reads with MiXCR, one row per CDR3 protein. The sample consists of hundreds of thousands of distinct CDR3 sequences, around 20% of them appearing once. This sample comprised PBMCs from blood, obtained roughly 5 days after vaccination. Receptor source: a man aged 45 to 65 who received an inactivated influenza vaccine.

There are a few counts of this clonotype. The CDR3 nucleotides are TGCGCCAGCCGGCAGACAGTAGTCAGCGGGGAGCTGTTTTTT. The encoded protein is CASRQTVVSGELFF. The chain joins TRBV5-1 to TRBJ2-2, with D perhaps TRBD1 (5 bases). Trimming removed 7 bases at V and 7 bases at J, with 17 bases between. This CDR3 is built from 14 residues. Germline assignment: CDR1 SGHRS and CDR2 YFSETQ. Complete variable domain (other parts from reference TRBV5-1 and TRBJ2-2): KAGVTQTPRYLIKTRGQQVTLSCSPISGHRSVSWYQQTPGQGLQFLFEYFSETQRNKGNFPGRFSGRQFSNSRSEMNVSTLELGDSALYLCASRQTVVSGELFFGEGSRLTVL.

This clonotype turned up a few times. This rearrangement joins TRBV5-5 to TRBJ2-1, with 9 bases lining up with TRBD2. Per germline, CDR1 SGHKS and CDR2 YYEKEE (reference sequence). The CDR3 runs to 14 residues. The DNA for the CDR3 is TGTGCGACCAAGGCGGGTAGCGGGAGTTCTGAGCAGTTCTTC. This encodes CATKAGSGSSEQFF. The full variable domain, completed using reference TRBV5-5 and TRBJ2-1, is DAGVTQSPTHLIKTRGQQVTLRCSPISGHKSVSWYQQVLGQGPQFIFQYYEKEERGRGNFPDRFSARQFPNYSSELNVNALLLGDSALYLCATKAGSGSSEQFFGPGTRLTVL.

The sample holds a few counts of this clonotype. The chain uses TRBV20-1 and TRBJ2-4, with TRBD1 matching 7 bases. V trimming: 6 bases; J trimming: 5 bases; junction bases outside the gene matches: 7. Germline loops: CDR1 DFQATT, CDR2 SNEGSKA (reference sequence). This CDR3 contains 13 residues. The CDR3 region has the DNA TGCAGTGCCTGGGACAGCCTACAAAACATTCAGTACTTC. Protein sequence: CSAWDSLQNIQYF.

The rearrangement joins TRBV7-2 to TRBJ2-1, with D uncertain. The germline V gene encodes CDR1 SGHTA and CDR2 FQGNSA. The CDR3 loop spans 16 amino acids. The V gene lost 1 base and the J gene lost 2 bases, with 12 bases spanning the gap. The CDR3 protein is CASSLVAMSPYNEQFF. Written as DNA, the CDR3 is TGTGCCAGCAGCTTAGTTGCGATGAGCCCCTACAATGAGCAGTTCTTC. The full variable domain, with the rest looked up from reference TRBV7-2 and TRBJ2-1, is GAGVSQSPSNKVTEKGKDVELRCDPISGHTALYWYRQSLGQGLEFLIYFQGNSAPDKSGLPSDRFSAERTGGSVSTLTIQRTQQEDSAVYLCASSLVAMSPYNEQFFGPGTRLTVL.

This clonotype was seen a few times. The chain employs TRBV12-3 or TRBV12-4 and TRBJ1-6; maybe TRBD1 (5 bases). The V end was cut by 1 base, the J end by 12 bases, with 13 bases between. The CDR3 is 14 amino acids. CDR3 DNA sequence: TGTGCCAGCAGTTTAGTATCGGGGGGAGGACCCCTCCACTTT. This translates into CASSLVSGGGPLHF.

V is TRBV3-1 and J is TRBJ1-4; possibly TRBD1 for D (6 bases). CDR1 and CDR2 (germline): LGHDT, YNNKEL (reference sequence). The CDR3 is 15 amino acids. Trimming cost V 4 bases and J 4 bases, with 13 bases left between them. As DNA, the CDR3 is TGTGCCAGCAGCCCAACGGACAGAGATAATGAAAAACTGTTTTTT. Its translation: CASSPTDRDNEKLFF. Drawing the rest from reference TRBV3-1 and TRBJ1-4, the complete variable domain is DTAVSQTPKYLVTQMGNDKSIKCEQNLGHDTMYWYKQDSKKFLKIMFSYNNKELIINETVPNRFSPKSPDKAHLNLHINSLELGDSAVYFCASSPTDRDNEKLFFGSGTQLSVL.

This clonotype was detected a few times. The chain is built from TRBV18 and TRBJ2-7, with D perhaps matching TRBD1 (7 bases). The germline V gene has CDR1 KGHSH and CDR2 LQKENI. Trimming shortened V by 5 bases and J by 3 bases, and 20 bases separated the two germline ends. The CDR3 is 16 amino acids. The CDR3 DNA reads TGTGCCAGCTCAAACACGCGCGGGACAGCTAGCTACGAGCAGTACTTC. As protein: CASSNTRGTASYEQYF. Drawing the rest from reference TRBV18 and TRBJ2-7, the complete variable domain is NAGVMQNPRHLVRRRGQEARLRCSPMKGHSHVYWYRQLPEEGLKFMVYLQKENIIDESGMPKERFSAEFPKEGPSILRIQQVVRGDSAAYFCASSNTRGTASYEQYFGPGTRLTVT.

The rearrangement joins TRBV11-2 to TRBJ2-1; weak D call: TRBD2 (6 bases). CDR3 length equals 16 residues. Germline CDR1 is SGHAT and CDR2 is FQNNGV. The germline V and J ends were trimmed by 2 bases and 5 bases, with 16 bases remaining between them. As DNA, the CDR3 is TGTGCCAGCAGCTTAAGAGTAGGGCTAGCGAACAATGAGCAGTTCTTC. This gives the protein CASSLRVGLANNEQFF.

Points on this clonotype: Since a much larger clone is just one base distant, this may be a read error. The chain couples TRBV20-1 to TRBJ2-3, with D possibly being TRBD1 or TRBD2 (5 bases each). Trimming took 6 bases from V and 1 from J, leaving 17 bases between them. Germline CDR1 DFQATT, CDR2 SNEGSKA (reference sequence). There are 15 residues in the CDR3. CDR3: CSAPDWGRGTDTQYF. Here the CDR3 DNA reads TGCAGTGCCCCGGACTGGGGGAGAGGCACAGATACGCAGTATTTT.

The chain joins TRBV10-3 to TRBJ2-2, with TRBD2 as a possible D gene (5 bases). Trimming cost V 7 bases and J 0 bases, with 12 bases left between them. The CDR3 consists of 15 residues. CDR1 is ENHRY and CDR2 is SYGVKD in the germline V gene. The CDR3 loop is CAINVSEANTGELFF. The CDR3 nucleotides are TGTGCCATCAATGTTAGCGAAGCGAACACCGGGGAGCTGTTTTTT.

This clonotype occurred a few times. The chain couples TRBV12-3 or TRBV12-4 to TRBJ1-2; 7 bases align to TRBD1. V was clipped by 3 bases and J by 6 bases; unmatched bases: 7. This CDR3 has 14 amino acids. The DNA of the CDR3 is TGTGCCAGCAGTTTGGGGACAGAGAAGCATGGCTACACCTTC. Encoded protein: CASSLGTEKHGYTF.

The chain employs TRBV7-8 and TRBJ2-7; 7 bases map to TRBD1. The junction had 8 bases not matched to a gene; V was cut back by 5 bases and J by 7 bases. This CDR3 is 13 amino acids long. CDR1 SGHVS and CDR2 FQNEAQ come from the germline V gene. The CDR3 reads CASSTRTGREQYF. In DNA form, the CDR3 reads TGTGCCAGCAGCACCCGGACAGGAAGGGAGCAGTACTTC. Combining the CDR3 with reference TRBV7-8 and TRBJ2-7 gives the whole variable domain GAGVSQSPRYKVAKRGQDVALRCDPISGHVSLFWYQQALGQGPEFLTYFQNEAQLDKSGLPSDRFFAERPEGSVSTLKIQRTQQEDSAVYLCASSTRTGREQYFGPGTRLTVT.

The V gene is TRBV29-1, the J gene TRBJ2-5, with unresolved D. V was shortened by 2 bases and J by 2 bases, with 9 bases between the two germline ends. Germline assignment: CDR1 SQVTM and CDR2 ANQGSEA. The CDR3 consists of 13 residues. The CDR3 bases are TGCAGCGTTGAATTCAGGCTGCAAGAGACCCAGTACTTC. The encoded protein is CSVEFRLQETQYF. Together with reference TRBV29-1 and TRBJ2-5, the CDR3 gives the full variable domain: SAVISQKPSRDICQRGTSLTIQCQVDSQVTMMFWYRQQPGQSLTLIATANQGSEATYESGFVIDKFPISRPNLTFSTLTVSNMSPEDSSIYLCSVEFRLQETQYFGPGTRLLVL.

Only a few counts were recorded for this clonotype. The chain recombines TRBV7-9 with TRBJ2-5; 7 bases map to TRBD1. CDR3 length: 13 residues. Germline lookup yields CDR1 SEHNR and CDR2 FQNEAQ (reference sequence). J gave up 5 bases and V 6 bases, and 6 bases lay outside the gene matches. CDR3 amino acids: CASRDRVAETQYF. The CDR3 nucleotides read TGTGCCAGCAGAGACAGGGTCGCGGAGACCCAGTACTTC.

This clonotype was observed at least ten times. The chain carries TRBV7-2 and TRBJ2-3; 8 bases agree with TRBD2. After removal of 4 bases from V and 4 bases from J, the junction contained 7 bases not matched to a gene. There are 15 residues in the CDR3. Germline CDR1 is SGHTA and CDR2 is FQGNSA. CDR3 loop: CASSSGTSEADTQYF. CDR3 DNA sequence: TGTGCCAGCAGCTCCGGGACTAGTGAGGCAGATACGCAGTATTTT.

This clonotype was counted only a few times. Written as DNA, the CDR3 is TGTGCCAGCAGTTCTGCGATGGGGATCCAGCCCCAGCATTTT. Amino acids: CASSSAMGIQPQHF. The chain carries TRBV12-3 or TRBV12-4 and TRBJ1-5; D unresolved. The ends were cut back, 4 bases at V and 7 bases at J, with 14 bases in the middle. The CDR3 loop spans 14 amino acids.

This clonotype was seen many times. The rearrangement uses TRBV7-2 and TRBJ2-1; 11 bases fit TRBD2. This CDR3 is 14 amino acids long. Germline V gene lookup returns CDR1 SGHTA and CDR2 FQGNSA. V was clipped by 5 bases and J by 9 bases; unmatched bases: 6. In DNA, the CDR3 is TGTGCCAGCAGCGTGTTAGCGGGAGGGTTTGAGCAGTTCTTC. Amino acids: CASSVLAGGFEQFF.